What follows are 9 T cell receptor beta chains derived from one specimen sequenced in a study of blood T cells in healthy people across ages (dated by TCRdb to between 2014 and 2016). The library was generated by 5' RACE. TCRdb names Illumina HiSeq 2500 as the instrument used. A second PCR of about 6 to 11 cycles was run with a J-beta primer mix and a sample-barcoded 5' primer. TCRdb reworked the public reads: Q25 trimming with fastp, MiXCR clone assembly, productive beta chains retained. Records with the same CDR3 protein are collapsed into one entry carrying the most frequent genes and DNA. Counted in this sample were about 640,000 distinct CDR3 sequences; about 30% of them appeared once. The ten largest account for about a sixth of the sample. Source material: blood. These receptors were taken from an elderly woman in good health.

There are many counts of this clonotype. The genes are TRBV29-1 and TRBJ1-4; 9 bases are a match to TRBD1. The CDR3 has 14 amino acids. With 4 bases clipped from V and 8 bases from J, the junction kept 8 bases outside the gene matches. The germline V gene has CDR1 SQVTM and CDR2 ANQGSEA. The CDR3: CSVASTGGKEKLFF. The CDR3 bases are TGCAGCGTTGCGTCGACAGGGGGAAAAGAAAAACTGTTTTTT.

In its sample, this clonotype was seen a few times. V gene TRBV6-1 combines with J gene TRBJ1-1, with D uncertain. The V gene lost 4 bases and the J gene lost 6 bases, with 9 bases spanning the gap. The CDR3 is made up of 12 amino acids. Germline V gene sequence: CDR1 MNHNS, CDR2 SASEGT. CDR3 coding DNA: TGTGCCAGCAGTGCGCCGAGTCCTGAAGCTTTCTTT. Translating gives CASSAPSPEAFF.

This chain joins TRBV7-2 and TRBJ2-5; 10 nucleotides match TRBD2. Germline CDR1 is SGHTA and CDR2 is FQGNSA. The CDR3 spans 16 residues. The V segment lost 5 bases and the J segment 5 bases; nucleotides outside the gene matches: 11. The CDR3 nucleotides are TGTGCCAGCAGCCAACGCCCGGGACTAGCGTGGGAGACCCAGTACTTC. It codes for CASSQRPGLAWETQYF.

This clonotype has a handful of counts. The chain links TRBV28 to TRBJ2-3; D may match TRBD1 or TRBD2 (6 bases each). Germline V lookup: CDR1 MDHEN, CDR2 SYDVKM. The CDR3 runs 15 residues. V was pared by 6 bases and J by 2 bases, with 15 bases between. The CDR3 nucleotides are TGTGCCAGCAGCGGGGGTCAGGGGTTCACAGATACGCAGTATTTT. Protein: CASSGGQGFTDTQYF. The full variable domain, with the rest looked up from reference TRBV28 and TRBJ2-3, is DVKVTQSSRYLVKRTGEKVFLECVQDMDHENMFWYRQDPGLGLRLIYFSYDVKMKEKGDIPEGYSVSREKKERFSLILESASTNQTSMYLCASSGGQGFTDTQYFGPGTRLTVL.

Ten or more counts support this clonotype. CDR3 sequence (DNA): TGTGCTAGTGGTTTTAGTGTTGAGCAGTTCTTC. The encoded protein is CASGFSVEQFF. The chain uses TRBV12-5 and TRBJ2-1; D uncertain. The CDR3 contains 11 residues. Looked up from germline, CDR1 is LGHNT and CDR2 is FRNRAP. Trimming took off 3 bases at V and 9 bases at J, with 6 bases between the two ends. Variable domain in full (rest from reference TRBV12-5 and TRBJ2-1): DARVTQTPRHKVTEMGQEVTMRCQPILGHNTVFWYRQTMMQGLELLAYFRNRAPLDDSGMPKDRFSAEMPDATLATLKIQPSEPRDSAVYFCASGFSVEQFFGPGTRLTVL.

This clonotype was counted many times. The chain recombines TRBV5-1 with TRBJ2-3; 7 positions agree with TRBD1. Looked up from germline, CDR1 is SGHRS and CDR2 is YFSETQ. This CDR3 is 16 amino acids long. The V gene end was trimmed by 4 bases and the J gene end by 3 bases; junction bases not matched to a gene: 11. In nucleotides, the CDR3 is TGCGCCAGCAGCCCCTACCCGGGACAGCTAACAGATACGCAGTATTTT. This encodes CASSPYPGQLTDTQYF. Using reference TRBV5-1 and TRBJ2-3 for the parts outside the CDR3, the full variable domain is KAGVTQTPRYLIKTRGQQVTLSCSPISGHRSVSWYQQTPGQGLQFLFEYFSETQRNKGNFPGRFSGRQFSNSRSEMNVSTLELGDSALYLCASSPYPGQLTDTQYFGPGTRLTVL.

A note on this clonotype: A much larger clone sits a single nucleotide away, making a read error possible. The chain combines TRBV7-6 with TRBJ2-2; tentative D call: TRBD2 (7 bases). This CDR3 has 19 amino acids. V lost 3 bases and J lost 4, with 24 bases in between. The germline CDR1 and CDR2 sequences are SGHVS and FNYEAQ. CDR3 loop: CASSLTIPGGSLGTGELFF. The CDR3 coding sequence is TGTGCCAGCAGCTTGACTATACCGGGGGGCTCCCTGGGCACCGGGGAGCTGTTTTTT.

This clonotype was recorded at least ten times. This chain links TRBV5-1 with TRBJ1-5; D is unresolved. V was cut by 0 bases and J by 6 bases, with 10 bases left in between. Germline CDR1 reads SGHRS; CDR2 reads YFSETQ. The CDR3 has 14 residues. CDR3 region: CASSLEGIGQPQHF. Here the CDR3 DNA reads TGCGCCAGCAGCTTGGAAGGGATCGGTCAGCCCCAGCATTTT.

In its sample, this clonotype was seen a few times. The gene calls are TRBV7-2 and TRBJ2-5, with D hard to call. Per germline, CDR1 SGHTA and CDR2 FQGNSA. The CDR3 is made up of 15 amino acids. Trimming removed 8 bases at V and 1 base at J, with 17 bases between. CDR3 protein: CASVSSGSLQETQYF. CDR3 in DNA: TGTGCCAGCGTCAGCTCGGGCAGCCTCCAAGAGACCCAGTACTTC.